The rows below give T cell receptor beta chains drawn from one sample of a study of CD8+CD57+ T cells in acquired aplastic anemia. One entry per CDR3 protein results from TCRdb running MiXCR on the reads. The profile shows around 430,000 distinct CDR3 sequences, under 40% of them singletons. Input material: sorted CD4+, CD8+, or CD8+CD57+ T cells (not recorded which) from PBMCs. The receptors were gathered from a human donor with aplastic anemia. Both conserved end residues are part of each CDR3. A D gene is named only where the DNA matches it firmly. Part of the rows lack a size; the others show once, few, many or a class for expanded clones.

V,size,D,J,CDR3,DNA
TRBV7-2,many,NA,TRBJ1-1,CASSLVAGNTEAFF,TGTGCCAGCAGCTTAGTGGCTGGGAACACTGAAGCTTTCTTT
TRBV5-1,NA,TRBD1,TRBJ2-2,CASSYQGQGAFGGELFF,TGCGCCAGCAGTTACCAGGGACAGGGGGCTTTTGGCGGGGAGCTGTTTTTT
TRBV2,many,TRBD1,TRBJ2-1,CASSVTGDNEQFF,TGTGCCAGCAGTGTGACAGGGGACAATGAGCAGTTCTTC
TRBV5-1,few,NA,TRBJ2-1,CASSFGGMNNEQFF,TGCGCCAGCAGCTTTGGCGGAATGAATAATGAGCAGTTCTTC
TRBV28,NA,TRBD1,TRBJ1-5,CASTPETGIGNQPQHF,TGTGCCAGCACACCTGAGACAGGGATCGGCAATCAGCCCCAGCATTTT
TRBV6-1,few,TRBD1,TRBJ1-5,CASSIGQVRQPQHF,TGTGCCAGCAGTATCGGACAGGTCCGGCAGCCCCAGCATTTT
TRBV6-2/TRBV6-3,NA,TRBD1,TRBJ2-5,CASSHTGQGIGTQYF,TGTGCCAGCAGTCATACGGGACAGGGCATTGGGACCCAGTACTTC
TRBV20-1,many,NA,TRBJ1-5,CSARDQGTGQPQHF,TGCAGTGCTAGAGATCAGGGGACGGGGCAGCCCCAGCATTTT
TRBV25-1,NA,TRBD1,TRBJ2-1,CASLTGRNEQFF,TGTGCCAGCTTGACAGGGCGGAATGAGCAGTTCTTC
TRBV30,few,NA,TRBJ1-6,CAWSSRGGYSPLHF,TGTGCCTGGAGCTCGAGGGGCGGTTATTCACCCCTCCACTTT
TRBV5-4,NA,NA,TRBJ1-2,CASSLGGGFNGYTF,TGTGCCAGCAGCTTGGGGGGGGGATTTAATGGCTACACCTTC
TRBV11-1,NA,NA,TRBJ2-6,CASSLGDRLVFGANVLTF,TGTGCCAGCAGCTTAGGAGACAGGTTGGTGTTTGGGGCCAACGTCCTGACTTTC
TRBV7-2,many,NA,TRBJ1-2,CASSPRDAENGYTF,TGTGCCAGCAGCCCCCGGGACGCCGAGAATGGCTACACCTTC
TRBV24-1,NA,NA,TRBJ1-5,CATAQGGNQPQHF,TGTGCCACCGCTCAGGGCGGCAATCAGCCCCAGCATTTT